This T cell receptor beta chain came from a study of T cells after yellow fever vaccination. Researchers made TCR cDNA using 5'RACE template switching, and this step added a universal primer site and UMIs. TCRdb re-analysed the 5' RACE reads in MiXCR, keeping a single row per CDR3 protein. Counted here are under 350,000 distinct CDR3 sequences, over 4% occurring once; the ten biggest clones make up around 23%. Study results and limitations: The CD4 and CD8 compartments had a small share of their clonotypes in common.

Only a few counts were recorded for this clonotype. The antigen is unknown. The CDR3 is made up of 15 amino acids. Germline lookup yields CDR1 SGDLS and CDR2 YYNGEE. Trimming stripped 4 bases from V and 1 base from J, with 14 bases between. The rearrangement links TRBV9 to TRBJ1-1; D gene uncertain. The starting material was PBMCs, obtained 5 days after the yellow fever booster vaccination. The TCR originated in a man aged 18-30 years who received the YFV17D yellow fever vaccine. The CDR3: CASSNVGKRNTEAFF. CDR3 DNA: TGTGCCAGCAGCAATGTGGGCAAACGGAACACTGAAGCTTTCTTT.